This T cell receptor (beta chain) was observed in a study of response to subunit inactivated influenza vaccine. CDR1 is DFQATT, CDR2 SNEGSKA, per germline (reference sequence). This CDR3 spans 16 amino acids. Unmatched junction bases numbered 4, after V lost 1 base and J lost 0 bases. This clonotype was detected a few times. Its antigen is not identified. Study results and limitations: Few additional T cells are recruited per seasonal influenza vaccination, authors suggested.

TCRdb re-called the RT-PCR reads with MiXCR, one entry per CDR3 protein. The table shows 490,000 or so distinct CDR3 sequences, with 7.6% occurring only once. V and J are TRBV20-1 and TRBJ2-3, with 10 bases fitting TRBD1. The sequence derives from a man aged 45-69 years who received an inactivated influenza vaccine. The sequencing used PBMCs from blood, collected 23 months after vaccination. The CDR3, as DNA: TGCAGTGCTAGAGCGACAGGGGGCTTAAGCACAGATACGCAGTATTTT. This encodes CSARATGGLSTDTQYF.